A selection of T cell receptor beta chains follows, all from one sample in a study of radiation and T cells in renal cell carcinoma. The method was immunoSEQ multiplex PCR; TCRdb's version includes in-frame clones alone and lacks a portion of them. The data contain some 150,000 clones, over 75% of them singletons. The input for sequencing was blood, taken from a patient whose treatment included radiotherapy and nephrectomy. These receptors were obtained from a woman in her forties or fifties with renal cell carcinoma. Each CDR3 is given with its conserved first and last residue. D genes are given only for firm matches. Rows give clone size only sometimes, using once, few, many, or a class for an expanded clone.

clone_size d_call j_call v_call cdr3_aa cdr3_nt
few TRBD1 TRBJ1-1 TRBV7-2 CASSLQPGGVNTEAFF TGTGCCAGCAGCCTACAGCCAGGGGGCGTGAACACTGAAGCTTTCTTT
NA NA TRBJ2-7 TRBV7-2 CASSFRSTASSSYEQYF TGTGCCAGCAGCTTCCGTTCGACAGCTTCGAGCTCCTACGAGCAGTACTTC
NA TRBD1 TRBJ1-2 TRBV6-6 CASSSGQGPDTF TGTGCCAGCAGTTCCGGACAGGGACCGGACACCTTC
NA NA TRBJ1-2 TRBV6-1 CASSVRTANYGYTF TGTGCCAGCAGTGTACGGACAGCTAACTATGGCTACACCTTC
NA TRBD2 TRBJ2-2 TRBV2 CASRGTSGARTGELFF TGTGCCAGCAGAGGGACTAGCGGGGCGAGGACCGGGGAGCTGTTTTTT
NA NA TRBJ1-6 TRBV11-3 CASSLGGGSPLHF TGTGCCAGCAGCTTAGGAGGAGGGTCACCCCTCCACTTT
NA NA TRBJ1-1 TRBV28 CASSINTEAFF TGTGCCAGCAGTATTAACACTGAAGCTTTCTTT
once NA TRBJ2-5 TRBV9 CASSPRGETQYF TGTGCCAGCAGCCCAAGGGGGGAGACCCAGTACTTC
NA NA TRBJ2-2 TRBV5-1 CASTPRVGEGTGELFF TGCGCCAGCACCCCGCGGGTAGGGGAAGGCACCGGGGAGCTGTTTTTT
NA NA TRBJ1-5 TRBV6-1 CASSEGGTRNQPQHF TGTGCCAGCAGTGAAGGAGGAACCCGCAATCAGCCCCAGCATTTT
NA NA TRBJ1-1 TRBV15 CATSSHTNTEAFF TGTGCCACCAGCAGTCACACGAACACTGAAGCTTTCTTT
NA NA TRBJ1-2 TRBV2 CASREGGRGGYTF TGTGCCAGCAGGGAGGGAGGGCGAGGAGGCTACACCTTC
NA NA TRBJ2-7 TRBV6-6 CASSRDKRGPYEQYF TGTGCCAGCAGCCGAGACAAGAGGGGCCCCTACGAGCAGTACTTC
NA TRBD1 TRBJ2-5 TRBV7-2 CASSPSGGRETQYF TGTGCCAGCAGCCCCTCAGGGGGCCGGGAGACCCAGTACTTC
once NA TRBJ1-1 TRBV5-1 CASSLETEAFF TGCGCCAGCAGCTTGGAAACTGAAGCTTTCTTT
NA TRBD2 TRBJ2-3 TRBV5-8 CASLRRGSTDTQYF TGTGCCAGCCTTCGGCGGGGGAGCACAGATACGCAGTATTTT
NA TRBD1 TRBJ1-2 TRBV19 CASSNRGPPYGYTF TGTGCCAGTAGTAACAGGGGACCCCCCTATGGCTACACCTTC
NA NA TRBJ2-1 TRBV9 CASGVSHYLNEQFF TGTGCCAGCGGCGTTTCTCACTACCTCAATGAGCAGTTCTTC
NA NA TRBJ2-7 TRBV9 CASSVVGTGETEQYF TGTGCCAGCAGCGTAGTGGGGACGGGGGAGACGGAGCAGTACTTC
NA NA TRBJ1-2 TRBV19 CARGRILLRGYTF TGTGCCAGGGGCCGTATCCTTCTGAGGGGCTACACCTTC
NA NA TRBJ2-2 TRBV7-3 CASSQYVGGEFTGELFF TGTGCCAGCAGCCAATATGTAGGCGGGGAATTCACCGGGGAGCTGTTTTTT
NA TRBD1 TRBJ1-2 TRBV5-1 CASSIENRGSSYTF TGCGCCAGCAGCATAGAAAACAGGGGCTCCAGCTACACCTTC